What follows are 32 T cell receptor beta chains derived from one specimen sequenced in a study of CD8 T cells in Susac syndrome. Random-hexamer reverse transcription was applied to about 0.5 to 1 ug RNA. TCRdb recomputed calls from the immunoSEQ multiplex PCR reads with MiXCR, one row per CDR3 protein. The sample includes 150,000 to 200,000 distinct CDR3 sequences, just under 95% of them seen just once. Source material: CD4+ T cells from PBMCs. These receptors were obtained from a human donor in good health.

This chain joins TRBV2 and TRBJ1-1; TRBD1 matches 7 bases. Germline V gives CDR1 SNHLY, CDR2 FYNNEI. J lost 3 bases, V lost 6 bases, and 7 bases had no gene match. The length of the CDR3 is 14 residues. The CDR3 region has the DNA TGTGCCAGCAGCCTAGGGGGCTGGGACACTGAAGCTTTCTTT. Translated: CASSLGGWDTEAFF.

This chain uses TRBV5-4 with TRBJ2-5; tentative D call: TRBD1 (6 bases). The V gene lost 4 bases and the J gene lost 1 base, with 11 bases spanning the gap. This CDR3 has 14 residues. In germline, CDR1 is SGHNT, CDR2 YYREEE (reference sequence). CDR3 nucleotide sequence: TGTGCCAGCAGCACGGACAGAATCCAAGAGACCCAGTACTTC. Protein sequence: CASSTDRIQETQYF.

V and J are TRBV6-5 and TRBJ2-2; weak D call: TRBD2 (5 bases). The CDR3 has 15 amino acids. The germline V and J ends were trimmed by 0 bases and 5 bases, with 10 bases remaining between them. The germline V gene has CDR1 MNHEY and CDR2 SVGAGI. The CDR3 DNA reads as TGTGCCAGCAGTTACTCCCGGGGATGGACCGGGGAGCTGTTTTTT. Its protein is CASSYSRGWTGELFF.

V is TRBV7-8 and J is TRBJ2-1; 8 bases line up with TRBD2. V lost 7 bases and J lost 2; bases outside the gene matches: 4. This CDR3 has 14 amino acids. Germline lookup yields CDR1 SGHVS and CDR2 FQNEAQ. The chain's CDR3 is CASTIGGAYNEQFF. In DNA form, the CDR3 reads TGTGCCAGCACCATCGGGGGGGCCTACAATGAGCAGTTCTTC.

The chain couples TRBV3-1 to TRBJ2-5; no clear D gene. The CDR3 covers 15 residues. The ends were cut back, 0 bases at V and 5 bases at J, with 13 bases in the middle. Germline values: CDR1 LGHDT, CDR2 YNNKEL (reference sequence). The CDR3 here is CASSQEEARSETQYF. The CDR3 region has the DNA TGTGCCAGCAGCCAAGAAGAAGCTCGGAGCGAGACCCAGTACTTC.

V usage is TRBV5-1 and J usage is TRBJ2-1; D is possibly TRBD2 (5 bases). Trimming took off 1 base at V and 9 bases at J, with 14 bases between the two ends. CDR1 and CDR2 from the germline V gene are SGHRS and YFSETQ. The CDR3 has 14 amino acids. The DNA for the CDR3 is TGCGCCAGCAGCTTGAGAGCTAGCTGGGGTGAGCAGTTCTTC. It translates to CASSLRASWGEQFF.

The chain is built from TRBV5-1 and TRBJ1-3, with no clear D. The germline V gene encodes CDR1 SGHRS and CDR2 YFSETQ. Trimming pared 0 bases from V and 2 bases from J, leaving 9 bases between. CDR3 length: 15 amino acids. CDR3 protein: CASSLGAGTGNTIYF. The DNA for the CDR3 is TGCGCCAGCAGCTTGGGGGCAGGTACTGGAAACACCATATATTTT.

The gene calls are TRBV7-9 and TRBJ2-5, with D unclear. V lost 4 bases, J lost 5 bases, and 20 bases lay in between. This CDR3 is 16 amino acids long. Germline assignment: CDR1 SEHNR and CDR2 FQNEAQ (reference sequence). CDR3 sequence reads: CASSSSRDVRWETQYF. CDR3 in DNA: TGTGCCAGCAGCTCGAGCCGAGATGTGAGATGGGAGACCCAGTACTTC.

The genes are TRBV29-1 and TRBJ1-1; 9 positions agree with TRBD1. J gave up 10 bases and V 5 bases, and 11 bases lay outside the gene matches. CDR1 SQVTM and CDR2 ANQGSEA come from the germline V gene. CDR3 length: 13 residues. CDR3 sequence reads: CSVPKPGQGTAFF. The CDR3 coding sequence is TGCAGCGTTCCTAAACCGGGACAGGGTACAGCTTTCTTT. Full variable domain (rest looked up from reference TRBV29-1 and TRBJ1-1): SAVISQKPSRDICQRGTSLTIQCQVDSQVTMMFWYRQQPGQSLTLIATANQGSEATYESGFVIDKFPISRPNLTFSTLTVSNMSPEDSSIYLCSVPKPGQGTAFFGQGTRLTVV.

The rearrangement uses TRBV20-1 and TRBJ2-2; 14 bases map to TRBD2. Germline loops: CDR1 DFQATT, CDR2 SNEGSKA (reference sequence). The V gene end was trimmed by 2 bases and the J gene end by 4 bases; junction bases not matched to a gene: 6. The CDR3 is 17 amino acids. CDR3 region: CSARPRTSGGITGELFF. The CDR3, as DNA: TGCAGTGCTAGACCTCGGACTAGCGGGGGGATCACCGGGGAGCTGTTTTTT.

V and J are TRBV2 and TRBJ1-5; tentatively, D is TRBD1 (6 bases). The V gene lost 4 bases and the J gene lost 5 bases, with 12 bases spanning the gap. Germline lookup yields CDR1 SNHLY and CDR2 FYNNEI. This CDR3 region has 14 residues. CDR3 sequence: CASSVGGRHQPQHF. The CDR3 DNA is TGTGCCAGCAGTGTTGGGGGGCGACATCAGCCCCAGCATTTT.

V gene TRBV5-1 combines with J gene TRBJ2-2; 9 bases line up with TRBD2. The CDR3 loop spans 17 amino acids. V lost 0 bases to trimming and J lost 7 bases; unmatched junction nucleotides: 10. Germline V gives CDR1 SGHRS, CDR2 YFSETQ. In nucleotides, the CDR3 is TGCGCCAGCAGCTTGGATAGCGGGGGTTCTGCCAGCGGGGAGCTGTTTTTT. It specifies CASSLDSGGSASGELFF. Looking up the rest from reference TRBV5-1 and TRBJ2-2 gives the full variable domain: KAGVTQTPRYLIKTRGQQVTLSCSPISGHRSVSWYQQTPGQGLQFLFEYFSETQRNKGNFPGRFSGRQFSNSRSEMNVSTLELGDSALYLCASSLDSGGSASGELFFGEGSRLTVL.

The chain carries TRBV5-4 and TRBJ2-3; TRBD2 matches 12 bases. The junction had 5 bases not matched to a gene; V was cut back by 0 bases and J by 9 bases. The CDR3 sequence is 15 residues long. Germline assignment: CDR1 SGHNT and CDR2 YYREEE (reference sequence). CDR3 sequence (DNA): TGTGCCAGCAGCTTGGCTAGCGGGGGGGCCGGAACGCAGTATTTT. Its protein is CASSLASGGAGTQYF.

This sequence joins TRBV29-1 and TRBJ1-3; D is ambiguous. CDR3 length: 12 residues. Germline V gene lookup returns CDR1 SQVTM and CDR2 ANQGSEA. V lost 3 bases and J 7 bases, leaving 10 bases between the germline ends. In DNA form, the CDR3 reads TGCAGCGTTGACCCCGGGCAGAACACCATATATTTT. Residues: CSVDPGQNTIYF.

The V call is TRBV7-2, the J call TRBJ2-4, with 8 positions matching TRBD1. V shed 5 bases, J shed 8 bases, and the junction held 11 bases outside the gene matches. CDR3 length: 15 residues. The germline V gene encodes CDR1 SGHTA and CDR2 FQGNSA. CDR3: CASSSRTGKVHIQYF. CDR3 DNA: TGTGCCAGCAGCAGCCGGACAGGGAAAGTTCACATTCAGTACTTC.

This chain connects TRBV12-5 to TRBJ1-1; 7 bases are shared with TRBD1. After removal of 4 bases from V and 0 bases from J, the junction contained 5 bases not matched to a gene. Germline V gives CDR1 LGHNT, CDR2 FRNRAP. This CDR3 has 15 residues. The CDR3 loop is CASGSTDRVNTEAFF. For the CDR3, the DNA is TGTGCTAGTGGTTCAACCGACAGGGTGAACACTGAAGCTTTCTTT.

This chain connects TRBV27 to TRBJ2-7; TRBD2 is a possible D gene (6 bases). This CDR3 has 14 amino acids. CDR1 MNHEY and CDR2 SMNVEV come from the germline V gene (reference sequence). V was trimmed by 1 base and J by 7 bases, leaving 14 bases between them. CDR3 protein: CASSLLAGRGEQYF. The CDR3 region has the DNA TGTGCCAGCAGTTTATTGGCGGGGCGGGGTGAGCAGTACTTC.

The CDR3, as DNA: TGTGCCAGCAGCCACTACAGGGCGGACACTGAAGCTTTCTTT. The encoded protein is CASSHYRADTEAFF. The chain recombines TRBV7-9 with TRBJ1-1; tentative D call: TRBD1 (6 bases). V shed 5 bases and J shed 3 bases, with 13 bases lying between them. This CDR3 is built from 14 residues. CDR1 is SEHNR, CDR2 FQNEAQ, per germline (reference sequence).

The chain carries TRBV6-1 and TRBJ2-7; TRBD1 or TRBD2 may be the D gene (5 bases each). This CDR3 has 13 amino acids. CDR1 MNHNS and CDR2 SASEGT come from the germline V gene. V dropped 6 bases and J dropped 2 bases, with 11 bases sitting between them. CDR3 DNA: TGTGCCAGCAGCCAGGGACCGGCCTACGAGCAGTACTTC. Protein sequence: CASSQGPAYEQYF.

The rearrangement uses TRBV15 and TRBJ2-3; D is possibly TRBD2 (7 bases). This CDR3 comprises 16 residues. Germline values: CDR1 LNHNV, CDR2 YYDKDF (reference sequence). Deletions cut 5 bases from V and 6 bases from J, with 21 bases between. The CDR3 spells CATSGGLGRGGDTQYF. The DNA for the CDR3 is TGTGCCACCAGCGGGGGTCTTGGGAGGGGGGGCGATACGCAGTATTTT.

The chain carries TRBV20-1 and TRBJ1-1; possible D gene TRBD1, 6 bases. Trimming pared 5 bases from V and 0 bases from J, leaving 10 bases between. This CDR3 has 13 residues. Germline V lookup: CDR1 DFQATT, CDR2 SNEGSKA (reference sequence). The CDR3: CSARTDMNTEAFF. CDR3 nucleotides: TGCAGTGCTCGGACAGATATGAACACTGAAGCTTTCTTT.

This clonotype was counted a few times. The chain is built from TRBV19 and TRBJ1-5; TRBD1 matches 8 bases. With 6 bases clipped from V and 4 bases from J, the junction kept 2 bases outside the gene matches. Per germline, CDR1 LNHDA and CDR2 SQIVND (reference sequence). This CDR3 comprises 13 residues. CDR3 region: CASRGQGNQPQHF. The CDR3 nucleotides read TGTGCCAGTAGAGGACAGGGAAATCAGCCCCAGCATTTT. Variable domain in full (rest from reference TRBV19 and TRBJ1-5): DGGITQSPKYLFRKEGQNVTLSCEQNLNHDAMYWYRQDPGQGLRLIYYSQIVNDFQKGDIAEGYSVSREKKESFPLTVTSAQKNPTAFYLCASRGQGNQPQHFGDGTRLSIL.

The chain joins TRBV7-2 to TRBJ1-5; 8 nucleotides align to TRBD1. Unmatched junction bases numbered 5, after V lost 0 bases and J lost 1 base. The germline gives CDR1 SGHTA, CDR2 FQGNSA. This CDR3 contains 17 residues. The CDR3 DNA is TGTGCCAGCAGCTTAGCTTCAGGGGGCCGAAGCAATCAGCCCCAGCATTTT. This encodes CASSLASGGRSNQPQHF.

CDR3 residues: CATSKSGGPSPGTQYF. The DNA for the CDR3 is TGTGCCACCAGCAAGAGCGGGGGGCCATCACCGGGGACCCAGTACTTC. V is TRBV15 and J is TRBJ2-5, with 9 positions matching TRBD2. The CDR3 length is 16 residues. J was trimmed by 7 bases and V by 4 bases; bases with no gene match: 13. The germline gives CDR1 LNHNV, CDR2 YYDKDF (reference sequence).

The chain recombines TRBV11-2 with TRBJ1-1; D is unclear. The germline V and J ends were trimmed by 2 bases and 4 bases, with 17 bases remaining between them. Germline-derived CDR1 and CDR2 are SGHAT and FQNNGV. CDR3 length: 16 residues. CDR3 sequence (DNA): TGTGCCAGCAGCTTATGGCTTGGGGAAAGGATCACTGAAGCTTTCTTT. It translates to CASSLWLGERITEAFF.

V and J are TRBV6-5 and TRBJ2-1; D is perhaps TRBD1 or TRBD2 (7 bases each). V lost 6 bases to trimming and J lost 15 bases, with 21 bases between them. In germline, CDR1 is MNHEY, CDR2 SVGAGI. CDR3 length equals 13 residues. The CDR3 DNA is TGTGCCAGCAGCGGACCAGGGGGGGGAAGATGGTTCTTC. It yields the protein CASSGPGGGRWFF.

The table lists this clonotype with a few counts. V is TRBV19 and J is TRBJ2-6; no reliable D call. The germline V gene encodes CDR1 LNHDA and CDR2 SQIVND (reference sequence). Trimming cost V 5 bases and J 2 bases, with 13 bases left between them. This CDR3 has 16 residues. The CDR3 region has the DNA TGTGCCAGTAGTCTCTCAACCGCCCCTGGGGCCAACGTCCTGACTTTC. Translated, it gives CASSLSTAPGANVLTF. Supplemented by reference TRBV19 and TRBJ2-6, the full variable domain reads DGGITQSPKYLFRKEGQNVTLSCEQNLNHDAMYWYRQDPGQGLRLIYYSQIVNDFQKGDIAEGYSVSREKKESFPLTVTSAQKNPTAFYLCASSLSTAPGANVLTFGAGSRLTVL.

V is TRBV3-1 and J is TRBJ1-2; D gene ambiguous. The CDR3 loop spans 13 amino acids. V was cut by 2 bases and J by 7 bases, with 11 bases left in between. Germline V gene lookup returns CDR1 LGHDT and CDR2 YNNKEL (reference sequence). CDR3 DNA sequence: TGTGCCAGCAGCCAATGGCGATTAGTTGGCTACACCTTC. This codes for CASSQWRLVGYTF. Full variable domain (missing parts from reference TRBV3-1 and TRBJ1-2): DTAVSQTPKYLVTQMGNDKSIKCEQNLGHDTMYWYKQDSKKFLKIMFSYNNKELIINETVPNRFSPKSPDKAHLNLHINSLELGDSAVYFCASSQWRLVGYTFGSGTRLTVV.

The gene calls are TRBV5-6 and TRBJ1-5, with a possible D match to TRBD1 (5 bases). Germline loops: CDR1 SGHDT, CDR2 YYEEEE. The V end lost 4 bases, the J end lost 6 bases, and 20 bases lay between the germline ends. The CDR3 is 16 residues long. As DNA, the CDR3 is TGTGCCAGCAGCCTTCTTGGGGCGACGGACGGTCAGCCCCAGCATTTT. It specifies CASSLLGATDGQPQHF.

The chain combines TRBV29-1 with TRBJ1-2; D is unclear. Germline V CDR1 and CDR2: SQVTM, ANQGSEA. V lost 4 bases to trimming and J lost 4 bases, with 13 bases between them. The CDR3 contains 13 residues. DNA of the CDR3: TGCAGCGTTGTCGGTATACGCGGCTATGGCTACACCTTC. Its translation is CSVVGIRGYGYTF.

The chain has TRBV2 and TRBJ1-1; no clear D gene. The CDR3 covers 13 residues. V lost 7 bases and J 0 bases, leaving 9 bases between the germline ends. The germline V gene has CDR1 SNHLY and CDR2 FYNNEI. The CDR3 bases are TGTGCCAGCAAGGCACGCATGAACACTGAAGCTTTCTTT. It codes for CASKARMNTEAFF.

CDR3 coding DNA: TGTGCCAGCTCACCATCGCTACGGGAAGAAGGCTACACCTTC. Amino acid sequence: CASSPSLREEGYTF. The V and J genes are TRBV18 and TRBJ1-2; D is undetermined. Germline CDR1 is KGHSH and CDR2 is LQKENI. The CDR3 is 14 amino acids. V gave up 2 bases and J gave up 8 bases, with 15 bases separating them.